In its sample, the clone carrying this TCR beta chain was seen many times. The antigen is unknown. The data belong to a study of human T cells and chemical hapten exposure. TCRdb analysed the RACE reads with MiXCR anew, one entry per CDR3 protein. Of approximately 350,000 distinct CDR3 sequences in the sample, about 6.9% were seen once. Documented time point: patch test 2, 6 weeks after DPC sensitization. Treatment of the sample: therapeutic diphenylcyclopropenone sensitization with weekly scalp DPC. At patch-test visits, sampling came before the patch test. General study results and limits: Those TCRs sitting above 1 in 1000 frequency stayed the same with DPC sensitization.

Sequenced material: whole blood, taken in connection with sensitization to the hapten diphenylcyclopropenone (DPC). This TCR came from a woman younger than 30 with alopecia areata. Some clones in this sample may be carry-over from other donors' samples.

CDR3 in amino acids: CASSSETPLHF. The CDR3 DNA is TGTGCCAGCAGTTCGGAGACACCCCTCCACTTT. The chain links TRBV28 to TRBJ1-6; D uncertain. The V end lost 4 bases, the J end lost 11 bases, and 6 bases lay between the germline ends. Germline V gene sequence: CDR1 MDHEN, CDR2 SYDVKM. This CDR3 is built from 11 residues.